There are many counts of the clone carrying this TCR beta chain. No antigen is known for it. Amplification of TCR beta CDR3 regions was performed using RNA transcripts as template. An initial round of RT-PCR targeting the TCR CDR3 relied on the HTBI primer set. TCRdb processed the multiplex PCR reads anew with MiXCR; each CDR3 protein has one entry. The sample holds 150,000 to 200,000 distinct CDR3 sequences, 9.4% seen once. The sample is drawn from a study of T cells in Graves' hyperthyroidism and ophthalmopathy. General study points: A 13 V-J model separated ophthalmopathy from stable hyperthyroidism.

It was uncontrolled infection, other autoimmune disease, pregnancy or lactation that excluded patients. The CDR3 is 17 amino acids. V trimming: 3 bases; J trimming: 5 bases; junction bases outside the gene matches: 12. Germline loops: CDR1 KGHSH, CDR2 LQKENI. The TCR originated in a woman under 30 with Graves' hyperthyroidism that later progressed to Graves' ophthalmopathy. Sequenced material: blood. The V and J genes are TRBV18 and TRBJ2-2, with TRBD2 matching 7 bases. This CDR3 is CASSPDSGGSGTGELFF. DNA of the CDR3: TGTGCCAGCTCACCCGACTCCGGCGGGAGTGGGACCGGGGAGCTGTTTTTT.